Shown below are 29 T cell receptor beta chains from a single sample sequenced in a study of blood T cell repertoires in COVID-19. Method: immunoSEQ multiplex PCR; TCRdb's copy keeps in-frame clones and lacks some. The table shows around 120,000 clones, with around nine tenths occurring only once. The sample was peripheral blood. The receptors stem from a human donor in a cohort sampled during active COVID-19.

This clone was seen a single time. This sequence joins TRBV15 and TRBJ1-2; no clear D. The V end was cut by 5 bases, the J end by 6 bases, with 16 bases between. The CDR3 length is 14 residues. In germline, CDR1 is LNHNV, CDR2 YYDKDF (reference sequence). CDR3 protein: CATSGWASQHGYTF. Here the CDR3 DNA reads TGTGCCACCAGCGGTTGGGCCTCACAGCATGGCTACACCTTC.

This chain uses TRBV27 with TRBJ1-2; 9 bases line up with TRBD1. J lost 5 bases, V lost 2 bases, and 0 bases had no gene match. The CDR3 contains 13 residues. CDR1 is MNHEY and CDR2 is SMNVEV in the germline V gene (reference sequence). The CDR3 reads CASSLDRGYGYTF. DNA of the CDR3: TGTGCCAGCAGTTTAGACAGGGGGTATGGCTACACCTTC.

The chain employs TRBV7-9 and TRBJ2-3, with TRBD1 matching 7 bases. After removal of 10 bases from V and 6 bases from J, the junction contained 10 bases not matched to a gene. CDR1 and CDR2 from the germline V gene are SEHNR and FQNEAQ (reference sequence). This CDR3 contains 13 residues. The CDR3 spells CATEQGREDTQYF. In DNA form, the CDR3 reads TGTGCCACCGAACAGGGGAGAGAGGATACGCAGTATTTT.

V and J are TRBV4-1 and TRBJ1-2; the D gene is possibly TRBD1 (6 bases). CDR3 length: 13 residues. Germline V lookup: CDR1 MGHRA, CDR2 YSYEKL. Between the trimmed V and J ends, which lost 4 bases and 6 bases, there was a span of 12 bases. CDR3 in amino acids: CASSRISGDGYTF. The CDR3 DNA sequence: TGCGCCAGCAGCCGAATATCAGGGGATGGCTACACCTTC.

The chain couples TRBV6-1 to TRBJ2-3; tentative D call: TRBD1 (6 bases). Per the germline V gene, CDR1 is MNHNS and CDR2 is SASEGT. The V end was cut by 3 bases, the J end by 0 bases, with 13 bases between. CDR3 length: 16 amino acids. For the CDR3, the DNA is TGTGCCAGCAGTGATTGGACAGCGCCTAGCACAGATACGCAGTATTTT. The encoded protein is CASSDWTAPSTDTQYF.

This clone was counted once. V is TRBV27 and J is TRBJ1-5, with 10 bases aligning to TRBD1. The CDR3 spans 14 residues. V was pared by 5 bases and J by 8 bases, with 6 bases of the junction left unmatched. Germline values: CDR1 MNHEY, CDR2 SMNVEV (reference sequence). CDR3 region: CASSATGGIEPQHF. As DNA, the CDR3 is TGTGCCAGCAGTGCGACAGGGGGCATTGAGCCCCAGCATTTT.

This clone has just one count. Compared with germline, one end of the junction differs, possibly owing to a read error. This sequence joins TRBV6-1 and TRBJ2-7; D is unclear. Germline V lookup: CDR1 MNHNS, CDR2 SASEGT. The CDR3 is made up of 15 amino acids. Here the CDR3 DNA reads TGTGCCAGCAGGGAAGAGGCTGGAGCGTCCTACGAGCAGTACTTC. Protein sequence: CASREEAGASYEQYF.

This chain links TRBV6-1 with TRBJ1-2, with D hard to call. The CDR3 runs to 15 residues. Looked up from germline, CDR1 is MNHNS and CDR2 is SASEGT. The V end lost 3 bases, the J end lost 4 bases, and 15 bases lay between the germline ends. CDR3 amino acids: CASSDLAGLSYGYTF. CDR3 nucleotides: TGTGCCAGCAGTGATCTGGCAGGCCTGAGCTATGGCTACACCTTC.

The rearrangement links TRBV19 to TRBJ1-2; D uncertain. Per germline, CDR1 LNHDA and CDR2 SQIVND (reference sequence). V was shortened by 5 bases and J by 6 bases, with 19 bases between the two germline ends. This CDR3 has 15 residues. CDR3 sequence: CASSLGSPRVDGYTF. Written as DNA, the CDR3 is TGTGCCAGTAGTTTGGGGAGCCCCCGGGTGGATGGCTACACCTTC.

The CDR3 region is CASSIPDTHEQYF. The CDR3 DNA reads as TGCGCCAGCAGCATCCCGGACACCCACGAGCAGTACTTC. The chain is built from TRBV5-1 and TRBJ2-7, with D perhaps matching TRBD1 (5 bases). From germline, CDR1 is SGHRS and CDR2 YFSETQ. This CDR3 is 13 amino acids long. V dropped 4 bases and J dropped 5 bases, with 13 bases sitting between them. The variable domain in full, with the rest retrieved from reference TRBV5-1 and TRBJ2-7, is KAGVTQTPRYLIKTRGQQVTLSCSPISGHRSVSWYQQTPGQGLQFLFEYFSETQRNKGNFPGRFSGRQFSNSRSEMNVSTLELGDSALYLCASSIPDTHEQYFGPGTRLTVT.

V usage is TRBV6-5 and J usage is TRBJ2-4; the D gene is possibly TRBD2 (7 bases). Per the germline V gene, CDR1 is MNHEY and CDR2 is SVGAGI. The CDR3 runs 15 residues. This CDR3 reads CVQAKGGEAKNIQYF. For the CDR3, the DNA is TGTGTCCAAGCGAAGGGGGGGGAGGCCAAAAACATTCAGTACTTC.

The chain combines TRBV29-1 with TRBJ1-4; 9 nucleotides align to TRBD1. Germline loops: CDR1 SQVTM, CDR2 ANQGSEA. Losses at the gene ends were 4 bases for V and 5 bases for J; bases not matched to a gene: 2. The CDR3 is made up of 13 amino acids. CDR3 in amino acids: CSVAGTGNEKLFF. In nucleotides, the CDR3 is TGCAGCGTTGCTGGGACAGGGAATGAAAAACTGTTTTTT.

CDR3 protein: CASSPRVTGLGNEQFF. DNA for the CDR3: TGCGCCAGCAGCCCCCGGGTGACAGGTTTGGGCAATGAGCAGTTCTTC. This chain uses TRBV4-1 with TRBJ2-1; perhaps TRBD1 as D (6 bases). Germline assignment: CDR1 MGHRA and CDR2 YSYEKL. Trimming removed 4 bases from V and 6 bases from J, with 19 bases in between. The CDR3 is 16 residues long.

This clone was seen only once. This CDR3 reads CASSATSGGAYEQYF. CDR3 nucleotides: TGTGCCAGCAGTGCAACTAGCGGGGGGGCCTACGAGCAGTACTTC. The chain couples TRBV6-4 to TRBJ2-7; 13 bases line up with TRBD2. The CDR3 runs 15 residues. Germline CDR1 is MRHNA and CDR2 is SNTAGT. Germline trimming cut 4 bases from V and 2 bases from J; bases unmatched to any gene: 2.

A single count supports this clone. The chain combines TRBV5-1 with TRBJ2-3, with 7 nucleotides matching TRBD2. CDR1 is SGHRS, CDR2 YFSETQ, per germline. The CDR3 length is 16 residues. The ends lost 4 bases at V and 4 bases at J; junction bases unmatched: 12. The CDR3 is CASSPWVRESADTQYF. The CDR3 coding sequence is TGCGCCAGCAGCCCCTGGGTGCGGGAGAGCGCAGATACGCAGTATTTT. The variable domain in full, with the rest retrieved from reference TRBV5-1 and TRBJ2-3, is KAGVTQTPRYLIKTRGQQVTLSCSPISGHRSVSWYQQTPGQGLQFLFEYFSETQRNKGNFPGRFSGRQFSNSRSEMNVSTLELGDSALYLCASSPWVRESADTQYFGPGTRLTVL.

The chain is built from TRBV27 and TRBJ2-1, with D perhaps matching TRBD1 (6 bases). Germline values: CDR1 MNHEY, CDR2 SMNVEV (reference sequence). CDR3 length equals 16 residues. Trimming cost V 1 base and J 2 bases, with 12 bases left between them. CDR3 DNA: TGTGCCAGCAGTTTATATAGGGGGAAGACCTACAATGAGCAGTTCTTC. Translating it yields CASSLYRGKTYNEQFF.

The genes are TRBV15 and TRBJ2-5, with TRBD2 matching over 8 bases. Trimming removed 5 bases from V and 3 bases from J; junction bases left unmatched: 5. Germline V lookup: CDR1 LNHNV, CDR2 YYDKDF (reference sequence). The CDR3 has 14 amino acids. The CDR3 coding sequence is TGTGCCACCAGCCGAGGACTAGCAGAAGAGACCCAGTACTTC. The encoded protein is CATSRGLAEETQYF.

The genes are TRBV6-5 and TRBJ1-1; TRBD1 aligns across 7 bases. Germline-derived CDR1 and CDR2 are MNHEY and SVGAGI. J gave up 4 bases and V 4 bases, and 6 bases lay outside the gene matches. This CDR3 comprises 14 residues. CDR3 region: CASSSSGGPTEAFF. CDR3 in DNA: TGTGCCAGCAGTTCCTCAGGGGGACCCACTGAAGCTTTCTTT.

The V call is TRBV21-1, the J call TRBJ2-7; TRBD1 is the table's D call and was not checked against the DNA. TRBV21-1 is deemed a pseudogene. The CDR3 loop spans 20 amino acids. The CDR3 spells CASSKALDCLGGTGPYEQYF. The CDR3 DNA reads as TGTGCCAGCAGCAAAGCGCTTGATTGCCTGGGGGGGACAGGTCCCTACGAGCAGTACTTC.

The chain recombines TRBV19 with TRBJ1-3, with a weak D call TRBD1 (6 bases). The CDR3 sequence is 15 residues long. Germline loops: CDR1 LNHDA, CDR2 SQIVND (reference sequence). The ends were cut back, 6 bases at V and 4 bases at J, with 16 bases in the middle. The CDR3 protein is CASSRDGGAGNTIYF. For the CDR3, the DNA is TGTGCCAGTAGCCGCGACGGGGGGGCAGGAAACACCATATATTTT.

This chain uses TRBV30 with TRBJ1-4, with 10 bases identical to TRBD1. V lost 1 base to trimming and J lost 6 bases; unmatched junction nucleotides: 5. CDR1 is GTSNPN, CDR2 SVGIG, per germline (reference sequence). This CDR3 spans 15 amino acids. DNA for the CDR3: TGTGCCTGGAGTGCCTCGACAGGGGGCGATGAAAAACTGTTTTTT. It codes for CAWSASTGGDEKLFF.

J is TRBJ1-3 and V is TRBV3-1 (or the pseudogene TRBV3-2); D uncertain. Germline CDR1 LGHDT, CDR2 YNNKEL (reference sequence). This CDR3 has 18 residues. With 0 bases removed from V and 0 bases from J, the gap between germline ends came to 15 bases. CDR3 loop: CASSQDFPGIASGNTIYF. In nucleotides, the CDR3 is TGTGCCAGCAGCCAAGATTTTCCGGGGATCGCCTCTGGAAACACCATATATTTT.

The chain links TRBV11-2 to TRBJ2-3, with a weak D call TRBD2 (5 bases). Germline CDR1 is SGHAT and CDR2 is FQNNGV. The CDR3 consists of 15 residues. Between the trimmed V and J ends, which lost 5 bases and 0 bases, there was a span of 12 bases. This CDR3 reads CASSPAWTSTDTQYF. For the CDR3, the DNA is TGTGCCAGCAGCCCCGCCTGGACTAGCACAGATACGCAGTATTTT. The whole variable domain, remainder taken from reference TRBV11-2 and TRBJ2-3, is EAGVAQSPRYKIIEKRQSVAFWCNPISGHATLYWYQQILGQGPKLLIQFQNNGVVDDSQLPKDRFSAERLKGVDSTLKIQPAKLEDSAVYLCASSPAWTSTDTQYFGPGTRLTVL.

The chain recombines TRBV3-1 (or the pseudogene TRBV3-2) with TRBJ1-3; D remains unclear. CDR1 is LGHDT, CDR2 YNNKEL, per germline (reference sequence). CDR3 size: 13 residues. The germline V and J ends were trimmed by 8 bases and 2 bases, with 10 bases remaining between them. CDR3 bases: TGTGCCAGCTCCGGAGCCCCTGGAAACACCATATATTTT. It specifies CASSGAPGNTIYF.

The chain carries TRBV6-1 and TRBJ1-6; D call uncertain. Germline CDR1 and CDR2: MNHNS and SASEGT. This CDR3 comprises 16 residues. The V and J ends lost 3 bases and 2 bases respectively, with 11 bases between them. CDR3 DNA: TGTGCCAGCAGTGACGAACAGCCCACCTATAATTCACCCCTCCACTTT. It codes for CASSDEQPTYNSPLHF.

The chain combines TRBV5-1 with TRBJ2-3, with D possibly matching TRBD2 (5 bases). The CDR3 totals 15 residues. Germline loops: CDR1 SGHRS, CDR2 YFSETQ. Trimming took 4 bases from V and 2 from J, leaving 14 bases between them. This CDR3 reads CASSLGVTSTDTQYF. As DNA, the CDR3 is TGCGCCAGCAGCCTCGGGGTTACATCCACAGATACGCAGTATTTT.

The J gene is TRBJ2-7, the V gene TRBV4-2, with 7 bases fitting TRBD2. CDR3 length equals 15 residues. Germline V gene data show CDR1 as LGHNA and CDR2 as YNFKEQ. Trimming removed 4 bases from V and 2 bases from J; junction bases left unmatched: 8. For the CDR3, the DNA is TGTGCCAGCAGCCCTCCTAGCGGTCCACCCTACGAGCAGTACTTC. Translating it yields CASSPPSGPPYEQYF.

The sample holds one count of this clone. CDR3 in DNA: TGTGCCAGCAGCACAGTAGCGGGGGGGCCCCCAGATACGCAGTATTTT. Residues: CASSTVAGGPPDTQYF. This sequence joins TRBV9 and TRBJ2-3, with 11 bases aligning to TRBD2. The germline gives CDR1 SGDLS, CDR2 YYNGEE. J lost 4 bases, V lost 4 bases, and 8 bases had no gene match. The CDR3 loop spans 16 amino acids.

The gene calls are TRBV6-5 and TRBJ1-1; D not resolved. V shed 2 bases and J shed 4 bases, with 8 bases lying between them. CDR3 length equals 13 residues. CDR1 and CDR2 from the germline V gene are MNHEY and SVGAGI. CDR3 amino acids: CASSYGGSTEAFF. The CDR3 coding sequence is TGTGCCAGCAGTTACGGAGGGAGCACTGAAGCTTTCTTT.